The clone carrying this T cell receptor beta chain was seen ten or more times. Its specificity is unknown. This specimen belongs to a study of Graves' ophthalmopathy and Graves' hyperthyroidism. Study as a whole: Where ophthalmopathy was absent within 18 months of follow-up, hyperthyroidism was stable. Findings of the study overall: Blood repertoires reportedly contained most expanded thyroid clonotypes above 0.001 frequency.

The authors amplified TCR beta CDR3 regions from RNA transcripts. HTBI-primed first-round RT-PCR preceded second-round multiplex PCR. TCRdb analysed the multiplex PCR reads with MiXCR anew, one entry per CDR3 protein. The data show approximately 540,000 distinct CDR3 sequences, with roughly 39% seen just once and 3.5% to 4.5% held by the top ten. CDR3 length: 16 residues. The trim removed 8 bases at V and 0 bases at J, leaving 12 bases unmatched. Germline V CDR1 and CDR2: SGHVS, FQNEAQ. Pregnancy or lactation, uncontrolled infections and other autoimmune diseases were grounds for excluding patients. V and J are TRBV7-8 and TRBJ2-5; 7 nucleotides agree with TRBD2. Sequenced material: peripheral blood or thyroid tissue (not recorded which). The origin of this receptor is an adult man with Graves' hyperthyroidism. CDR3 bases: TGTGCCAGCGCCCCACTTGGGCTAGCGGACCAAGAGACCCAGTACTTC. Protein sequence: CASAPLGLADQETQYF.